This TCR beta chain was captured by sequencing in a study of early T cells in non-severe SARS-CoV-2 infection. Study-wide context: Sequencing input comprised bulk RNA from unsorted whole blood; chain pairing was not available.

Study-level findings and limits: The matching step, a VDJdb search, favored anti-spike CD8 responses and missed private and CD4 specificities.

CDR3 length equals 13 residues. Germline CDR1 reads MGHRA; CDR2 reads YSYEKL. The trim removed 3 bases at V and 6 bases at J, leaving 3 bases unmatched. Points on this clonotype: Its cognate antigen is unknown.

Individual cDNA molecules each received unique molecular identifiers attached to them. Each CDR3 protein gets one entry after TCRdb re-called the 5' RACE reads with MiXCR. The data show tens of thousands of distinct CDR3 sequences, 7.9% seen once. The chain recombines TRBV4-1 with TRBJ1-2; 8 positions match TRBD1. The TCR comes from an adult who was a healthcare worker with PCR-confirmed SARS-CoV-2 infection or an uninfected control (not recorded which). Source: whole blood, taken at baseline. The CDR3 DNA follows: TGCGCCAGCAGCCACCAGGGGGCAGATGGCTACACCTTC. The encoded protein is CASSHQGADGYTF.